Given below is one TCR beta chain in context. Its antigen is still unknown. The sample comes from a study of CD8+ T cells in alopecia areata. As for the study in general: Patients in the study were on tofacitinib for 6 to 18 months, then off it for 6 months. Points from the study as a whole: The link between baseline CD8+ expansion and response remains uncertain with one nonresponder. Compared with normal scalp, lesional scalp had higher clonality and more expanded CD8+ clones.

The CDR3 contains 14 residues. The V and J ends lost 6 bases and 3 bases respectively, with 13 bases between them. Germline V gene lookup returns CDR1 SGHAT and CDR2 FQNNGV. Treatment reported: oral pan-JAK inhibitor, 5-10 mg twice daily. Sorting of PBMCs yielded the CD4+ and CD8+ T cells. Sequencing relied on a cDNA template that was reverse transcribed from extracted RNA. Sequencing was performed with immunoSEQ multiplex PCR; in TCRdb, only in-frame clones are kept and a portion is missing. Altogether roughly 210,000 clones are present, around two fifths being singletons, with the ten largest covering about 2.6%.

The sequence came from a human donor with alopecia areata. This chain links TRBV11-2 with TRBJ2-3, with a weak D call TRBD2 (5 bases). Sequences were derived from CD4+ T cells sorted from blood, sampled at roughly week 38, from a patient treated with tofacitinib. The CDR3 is CASSYYEGTDTQYF. DNA for the CDR3: TGTGCCAGCAGTTATTATGAGGGAACAGATACGCAGTATTTT.